Below, one T cell receptor beta chain is given with its context. The data are from a study of Ad26.COV2.S vaccination and SARS-CoV-2 variants. For the study at large: Administration of Ad26.COV2.S was intramuscular, either once or twice 56 days apart.

Germline assignment: CDR1 SGHTA and CDR2 FQGNSA. Trimming took 5 bases from V and 7 from J; bases not matched to a gene: 2. The CDR3 totals 12 residues. Using immunoSEQ multiplex PCR, the repertoire was profiled, and TCRdb retains in-frame clones only, with some absent. The table has 300,000 to 350,000 clones, 75% to 90% seen once. Indicated treatment: some 20 received Ad26.COV2.S at low or high dose, single or two shots; about five received placebo; per-sample allocation not given. Each sample was drawn 63 days after the first injection (of vaccine or placebo). The genes are TRBV7-2 and TRBJ2-7, with 10 bases that match TRBD2. Sequencing was performed on peripheral blood, taken in a trial of Ad26.COV2.S vaccine versus placebo. The source is a person aged 18 to 59 who received the Ad26.COV2.S COVID-19 vaccine or a placebo. CDR3 in DNA: TGTGCCAGCAGCCTACTAGCGGGGGAGCAGTACTTC. Amino acid sequence: CASSLLAGEQYF. Full variable domain (outside the CDR3, taken from reference TRBV7-2 and TRBJ2-7): GAGVSQSPSNKVTEKGKDVELRCDPISGHTALYWYRQSLGQGLEFLIYFQGNSAPDKSGLPSDRFSAERTGGSVSTLTIQRTQQEDSAVYLCASSLLAGEQYFGPGTRLTVT.